This TCR beta chain was sequenced for a study of T-cell memory formation after mild COVID-19. TCRdb reprocessed the 5' RACE reads via MiXCR and lists one record per CDR3 protein. Of roughly 600,000 distinct CDR3 sequences in the sample, roughly 18% were seen once. V was trimmed by 1 base and J by 6 bases, leaving 15 bases between them. The CDR3 is 15 amino acids. From germline, CDR1 is DFQATT and CDR2 SNEGSKA (reference sequence). The TCR sequence derives from an adult woman who had mild COVID-19 (a few samples of this study predate the infection). Cell type and time point are not known. Sequencing input: PBMCs or a T cell subset sorted from them (not recorded which). The chain employs TRBV20-1 and TRBJ1-4; TRBD1 is a possible D gene (6 bases). The CDR3 bases are TGCAGTGCTAGAGGCCTATACAGGGCTGATGAAAAACTGTTTTTT. Translated: CSARGLYRADEKLFF.